The rows below give T cell receptor beta chains drawn from one sample of a study of blood T cells in healthy people across ages. TCRdb processed the 5' RACE reads anew with MiXCR; each CDR3 protein has one entry. The sample includes 750,000 to 950,000 distinct CDR3 sequences, almost 30% of them seen just once. The sample also formed part of further work on T cells of mothers and their children.

The sample taken for sequencing was blood. These receptor sequences come from a woman in her forties in good health. CDR3s leave out the opening cysteine and the closing phenylalanine or tryptophan. A D gene is named only where the DNA matches it firmly.

ASSYVGRGLFNQPQH | TRBJ1-5 | TRBV6-6 | NA
ASSKNYGYT | TRBJ1-2 | TRBV7-9 | NA
ASSLDRSPGNTIY | TRBJ1-3 | TRBV28 | NA
ASRTDISPYYEQY | TRBJ2-7 | TRBV27 | NA
ASIDFRTFQPQH | TRBJ1-5 | TRBV28 | NA
ASSPRGRVNLANEQF | TRBJ2-1 | TRBV11-2 | NA
ASSFWKNTEAF | TRBJ1-1 | TRBV27 | NA
ASRDRLVGTYEQY | NA | TRBV27 | NA
ASRRDSHTYNEQY | NA | TRBV28 | NA
ASSPSGDTRY | TRBJ2-3 | TRBV12-3/TRBV12-4 | NA
ASSLVGGLAKSIQY | TRBJ2-4 | TRBV12-3/TRBV12-4 | NA
ASSLDRGLAKNIQY | TRBJ2-4 | TRBV12-3/TRBV12-4 | TRBD1
ASRVGGRTNSPLH | TRBJ1-6 | TRBV19 | NA
ASSAGQVPY | TRBJ2-7 | TRBV5-8 | TRBD1
ASSSSAGGTGELF | TRBJ2-2 | TRBV27 | TRBD2
ASSPSTQGYETQY | TRBJ2-5 | TRBV5-1 | NA
ASVIWTSGGGPMETQY | TRBJ2-5 | TRBV5-1 | TRBD2
ASSPPAGSSSYNEQF | TRBJ2-1 | TRBV18 | NA
SARESEEKLF | TRBJ1-4 | TRBV20-1 | NA
ASSPQNRWYEQY | TRBJ2-7 | TRBV3-1 | NA
ASTLEEDSPLH | TRBJ1-6 | TRBV5-1 | NA
ASSLGKMRGGEKYNEQF | TRBJ2-1 | TRBV5-1 | TRBD2
ASSQGPQY | TRBJ2-7 | TRBV28 | NA
SARRGTSGFPYEQY | TRBJ2-7 | TRBV20-1 | TRBD2
ASSSAGTVTDTQY | TRBJ2-3 | TRBV12-3/TRBV12-4 | TRBD1
ASRMSGRGLYGYT | TRBJ1-2 | TRBV5-1 | TRBD1
ASSPPPGNEQF | TRBJ2-1 | TRBV28 | NA
SARDLTSGGYEQY | TRBJ2-7 | TRBV20-1 | TRBD2